Listed below are T cell receptor beta chains from one sample, sequenced in a study of T cells in Graves' hyperthyroidism and ophthalmopathy. TCRdb fed the multiplex PCR reads into MiXCR, producing one record per CDR3 protein. The sample lists about 510,000 distinct CDR3 sequences; about 46% were seen once. Sequencing was performed on peripheral blood or thyroid tissue (not recorded which). The receptors derive from an adult woman with Graves' disease, either hyperthyroidism or ophthalmopathy (not recorded which). CDR3s include the opening cysteine and the closing phenylalanine or tryptophan. D genes are given only for firm matches. Size is stated for part of the rows, as once, few or many counts, or as a class when the clone is expanded.

D: TRBD2; V: TRBV7-6; J: TRBJ2-7; size: -; DNA: TGTGCCAGCAGCTTTGGCGGGAGACGCTACGAGCAGTACTTC; CDR3: CASSFGGRRYEQYF
D: -; V: TRBV6-1; J: TRBJ2-7; size: few; DNA: TGTGCCAGCAGTGATAGGCAGGGGTTCTCCTACGAGCAGTACTTC; CDR3: CASSDRQGFSYEQYF
D: -; V: TRBV7-9; J: TRBJ2-7; size: many; DNA: TGTGCCAGCAGCCCGGGACCTAGCTCCTACGAGCAGTACTTC; CDR3: CASSPGPSSYEQYF
D: -; V: TRBV9; J: TRBJ2-7; size: -; DNA: TGTGCCAGCAGCGTCGGGACATACTCCTACGAGCAGTACTTC; CDR3: CASSVGTYSYEQYF
D: -; V: TRBV7-9; J: TRBJ1-5; size: many; DNA: TGTGCCAGCAGCTTCTATAGCGGGTCCAGGGAGGGAACCCAGCCCCAGCATTTT; CDR3: CASSFYSGSREGTQPQHF
D: -; V: TRBV5-1; J: TRBJ1-6; size: -; DNA: TGCGCCAGCAGCTTGGCGGCAGGATCGCTCAATTCACCCCTCCACTTT; CDR3: CASSLAAGSLNSPLHF
D: -; V: TRBV28; J: TRBJ1-6; size: few; DNA: TGTGCCAGCAGTGGAAAATCAGGGGTGAGGGGAAATTCACCCCTCCACTTT; CDR3: CASSGKSGVRGNSPLHF
D: -; V: TRBV19; J: TRBJ1-2; size: -; DNA: TGTGCCAGCAGCCCTGAGGTAGGGCGGGTTACTGGCTACACCTTC; CDR3: CASSPEVGRVTGYTF
D: -; V: TRBV2; J: TRBJ1-5; size: -; DNA: TGTGCCAGCAGTCAGGACAGCGATCAGCCCCAGCATTTT; CDR3: CASSQDSDQPQHF
D: TRBD1; V: TRBV25-1; J: TRBJ1-5; size: few; DNA: TGTGCCAGCATGCAGACAGGGGTCAATCAGCCCCAGCATTTT; CDR3: CASMQTGVNQPQHF
D: TRBD2; V: TRBV28; J: TRBJ2-2; size: few; DNA: TGTGCCAGCAGCCAGCGGGGCACCGGGGAGCTGTTTTTT; CDR3: CASSQRGTGELFF
D: -; V: TRBV7-9; J: TRBJ1-1; size: -; DNA: TGTGCCAGCAGCTTAGGGTCGCGCGGGACTGAAGCTTTCTTT; CDR3: CASSLGSRGTEAFF
D: -; V: TRBV24-1; J: TRBJ2-2; size: many; DNA: TGTGCCACCAGTGAAGCGTACACCGGGGAGCTGTTTTTT; CDR3: CATSEAYTGELFF
D: TRBD2; V: TRBV9; J: TRBJ2-7; size: -; DNA: TGTGCCAGCAGCGGCAGACTAGCGGGTGAGCAGTACTTC; CDR3: CASSGRLAGEQYF
D: -; V: TRBV20-1; J: TRBJ1-2; size: -; DNA: TGCAGTGCTAGAGCGGGGGGGGTAGGAGGCTATGGCTACACCTTC; CDR3: CSARAGGVGGYGYTF
D: -; V: TRBV24-1; J: TRBJ2-3; size: few; DNA: TGTGCCACCAGTGATTTGCAGGGCACAGATACGCAGTATTTT; CDR3: CATSDLQGTDTQYF
D: -; V: TRBV15; J: TRBJ1-5; size: -; DNA: TGTGCCACCAGCAGATTAGCGGGAGCGAGTGTCGAGACCCAGCATTTT; CDR3: CATSRLAGASVETQHF